Listed below are T cell receptor beta chains from one sample, sequenced in a study of metastatic and nonmetastatic thyroid tumors. TCRdb re-called clones from the PCR reads using MiXCR. This sample carries 35,000 to 50,000 clones, roughly 3.9% of them seen once, and the ten largest clones take about 9.8%. The sample taken for sequencing was blood. The receptors originated from a female donor with papillary thyroid cancer or a benign thyroid nodule (not recorded which). Some clones in this sample may be carry-over from other donors' samples. CDR3s include the opening cysteine and the closing phenylalanine or tryptophan.

J gene: TRBJ2-3
V gene: TRBV24-1
CDR3 protein: CATSAPDRGKDTQYF

J gene: TRBJ2-1
V gene: TRBV6-1
CDR3 protein: CASGGHNEQFF

J gene: TRBJ1-4
V gene: TRBV7-2
CDR3 protein: CASSSHSSTNEKLFF

J gene: TRBJ2-7
V gene: TRBV7-2
CDR3 protein: CASSTGQGSHHEQYF

J gene: TRBJ2-2
V gene: TRBV12-3/TRBV12-4
CDR3 protein: CASSLARAGTANTGELFF

J gene: TRBJ1-4
V gene: TRBV6-2/TRBV6-3
CDR3 protein: CASSRDRGDEKLFF

J gene: TRBJ2-7
V gene: TRBV24-1
CDR3 protein: CATSDSTGTSGRTYEQYF

J gene: TRBJ1-1
V gene: TRBV12-3/TRBV12-4
CDR3 protein: CASSPTGFAEAFF

J gene: TRBJ2-1
V gene: TRBV7-9
CDR3 protein: CASSLDRVGEQFF

J gene: TRBJ1-5
V gene: TRBV30
CDR3 protein: CAWSATGNSNQPQHF

J gene: TRBJ2-7
V gene: TRBV6-1
CDR3 protein: CASSQSSYEQYF

J gene: TRBJ2-2
V gene: TRBV2
CDR3 protein: CASSEVSNTGELFF

J gene: TRBJ2-7
V gene: TRBV19
CDR3 protein: CASSGTGGYEQYF

J gene: TRBJ1-6
V gene: TRBV6-1
CDR3 protein: CASSLPGGTGTSPLHF

J gene: TRBJ2-2
V gene: TRBV7-3
CDR3 protein: CASSTGGELFF

J gene: TRBJ2-1
V gene: TRBV27
CDR3 protein: CASSLKGPPDEQFF

J gene: TRBJ2-3
V gene: TRBV18
CDR3 protein: CASSPPTGGPTDTQYF

J gene: TRBJ2-7
V gene: TRBV6-1
CDR3 protein: CASNDSSANYEQYF

J gene: TRBJ2-7
V gene: TRBV27
CDR3 protein: CASSRDRDTYEQYF

J gene: TRBJ1-4
V gene: TRBV30
CDR3 protein: CAWSWPATNEKLFF

J gene: TRBJ2-1
V gene: TRBV6-9
CDR3 protein: CASSYSAGGYNEQFF

J gene: TRBJ2-2
V gene: TRBV18
CDR3 protein: CASSLATSGPGPTGELFF

J gene: TRBJ1-2
V gene: TRBV2
CDR3 protein: CASSEYSNYGYTF

J gene: TRBJ2-3
V gene: TRBV6-9
CDR3 protein: CASRRLAGGATDTQYF

J gene: TRBJ1-1
V gene: TRBV5-1
CDR3 protein: CASSLGSQGYTEAFF

J gene: TRBJ2-1
V gene: TRBV2
CDR3 protein: CASSERVRNEQFF

J gene: TRBJ2-1
V gene: TRBV2
CDR3 protein: CASTLRSNNEQFF

J gene: TRBJ2-3
V gene: TRBV19
CDR3 protein: CASSTTFTDTQYF